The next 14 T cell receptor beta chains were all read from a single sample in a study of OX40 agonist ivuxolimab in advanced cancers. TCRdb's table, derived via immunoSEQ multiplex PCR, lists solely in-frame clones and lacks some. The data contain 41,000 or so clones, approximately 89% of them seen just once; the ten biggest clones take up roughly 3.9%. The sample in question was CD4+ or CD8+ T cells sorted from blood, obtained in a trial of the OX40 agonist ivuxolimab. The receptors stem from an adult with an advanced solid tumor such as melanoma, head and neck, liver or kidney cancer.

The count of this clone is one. CDR3 region: CASSLQGDANYGYTF. The CDR3 DNA reads as TGCGCCAGCAGCTTGCAAGGGGATGCTAACTATGGCTACACCTTC. The chain joins TRBV5-1 to TRBJ1-2, with D possibly TRBD1 on 5 matching bases. Between the trimmed V and J ends, which lost 1 base and 0 bases, there was a span of 10 bases. Germline loops: CDR1 SGHRS, CDR2 YFSETQ. This CDR3 is built from 15 residues.

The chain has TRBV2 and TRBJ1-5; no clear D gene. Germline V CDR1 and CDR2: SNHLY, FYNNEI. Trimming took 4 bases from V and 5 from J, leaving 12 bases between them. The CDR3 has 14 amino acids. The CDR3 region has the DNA TGTGCCAGCAGTGGACATGCTGGCGATCAGCCCCAGCATTTT. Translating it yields CASSGHAGDQPQHF.

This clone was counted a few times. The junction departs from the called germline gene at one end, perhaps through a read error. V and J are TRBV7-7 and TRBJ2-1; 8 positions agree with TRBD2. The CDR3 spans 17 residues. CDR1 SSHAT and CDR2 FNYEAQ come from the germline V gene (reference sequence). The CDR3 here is CASSLGTSGALGNEQFF. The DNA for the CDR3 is TGTGCTAGCAGCTTAGGAACTAGCGGAGCACTCGGCAATGAGCAGTTCTTC.

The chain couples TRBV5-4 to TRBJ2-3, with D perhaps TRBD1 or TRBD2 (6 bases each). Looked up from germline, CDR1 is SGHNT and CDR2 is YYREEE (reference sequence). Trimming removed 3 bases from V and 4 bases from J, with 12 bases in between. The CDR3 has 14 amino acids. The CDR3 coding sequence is TGTGCCAGCAGCTCGAGGGGGGCAGCAGATACGCAGTATTTT. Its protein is CASSSRGAADTQYF.

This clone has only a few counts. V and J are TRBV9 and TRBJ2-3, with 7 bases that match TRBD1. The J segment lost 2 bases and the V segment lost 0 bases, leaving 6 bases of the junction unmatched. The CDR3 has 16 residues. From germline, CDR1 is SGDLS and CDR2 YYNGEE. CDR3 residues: CASSVAAGGATDTQYF. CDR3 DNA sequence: TGTGCCAGCAGCGTAGCGGCAGGGGGTGCCACAGATACGCAGTATTTT.

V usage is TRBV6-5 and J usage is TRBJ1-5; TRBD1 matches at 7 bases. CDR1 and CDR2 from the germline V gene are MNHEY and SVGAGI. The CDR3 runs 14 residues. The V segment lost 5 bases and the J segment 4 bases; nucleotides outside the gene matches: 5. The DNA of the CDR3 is TGTGCCAGCAGTAAAGACAGGGCGAATCAGCCCCAGCATTTT. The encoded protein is CASSKDRANQPQHF.

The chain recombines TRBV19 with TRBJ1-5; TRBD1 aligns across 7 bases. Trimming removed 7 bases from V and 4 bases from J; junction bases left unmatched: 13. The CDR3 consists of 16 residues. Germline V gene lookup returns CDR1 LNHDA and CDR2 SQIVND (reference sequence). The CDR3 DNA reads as TGTGCCAGTAAAAAATTCCTACGGGACAGTAATCAGCCCCAGCATTTT. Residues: CASKKFLRDSNQPQHF.

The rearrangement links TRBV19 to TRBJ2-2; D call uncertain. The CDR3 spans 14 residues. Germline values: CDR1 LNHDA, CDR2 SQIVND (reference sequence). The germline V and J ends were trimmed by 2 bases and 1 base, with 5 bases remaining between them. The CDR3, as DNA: TGTGCCAGTAGTATAAGGTGGAACACCGGGGAGCTGTTTTTT. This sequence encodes CASSIRWNTGELFF.

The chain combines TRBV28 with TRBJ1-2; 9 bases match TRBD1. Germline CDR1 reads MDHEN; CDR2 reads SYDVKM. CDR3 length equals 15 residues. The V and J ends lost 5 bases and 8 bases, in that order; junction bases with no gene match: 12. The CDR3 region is CASSGEDRGSEGYTF. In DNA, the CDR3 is TGTGCCAGCAGTGGAGAGGACAGGGGCTCCGAGGGCTACACCTTC.

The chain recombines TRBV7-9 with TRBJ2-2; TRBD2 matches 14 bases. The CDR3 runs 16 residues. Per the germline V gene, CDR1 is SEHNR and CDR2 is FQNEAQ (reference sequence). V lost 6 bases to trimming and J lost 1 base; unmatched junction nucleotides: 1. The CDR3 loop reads CASRGLAGVNTGELFF. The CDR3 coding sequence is TGTGCCAGCAGGGGACTAGCGGGAGTGAACACCGGGGAGCTGTTTTTT.

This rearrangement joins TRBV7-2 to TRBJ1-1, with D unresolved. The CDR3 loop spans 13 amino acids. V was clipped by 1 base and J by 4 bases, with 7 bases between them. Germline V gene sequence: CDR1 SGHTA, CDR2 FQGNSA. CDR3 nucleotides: TGTGCCAGCAGCTTAGGGGCAGGCACTGAAGCTTTCTTT. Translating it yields CASSLGAGTEAFF.

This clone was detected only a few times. CDR3 DNA sequence: TGCGCCAGCAGCCCTCGGGCAGCCATGAACACTGAAGCTTTCTTT. It encodes CASSPRAAMNTEAFF. The chain is built from TRBV5-1 and TRBJ1-1; D gene uncertain. The CDR3 is 15 amino acids. In germline, CDR1 is SGHRS, CDR2 YFSETQ. With 4 bases removed from V and 0 bases from J, the gap between germline ends came to 13 bases.

The CDR3 DNA follows: TGCAGCGTTGGACAGAACATGAACACTGAAGCTTTCTTT. This codes for CSVGQNMNTEAFF. V and J are TRBV29-1 and TRBJ1-1, with D possibly TRBD1 on 5 matching bases. Germline lookup yields CDR1 SQVTM and CDR2 ANQGSEA. The V gene lost 4 bases and the J gene lost 0 bases, with 9 bases spanning the gap. This CDR3 is built from 13 residues. Combining the CDR3 with reference TRBV29-1 and TRBJ1-1 gives the whole variable domain SAVISQKPSRDICQRGTSLTIQCQVDSQVTMMFWYRQQPGQSLTLIATANQGSEATYESGFVIDKFPISRPNLTFSTLTVSNMSPEDSSIYLCSVGQNMNTEAFFGQGTRLTVV.

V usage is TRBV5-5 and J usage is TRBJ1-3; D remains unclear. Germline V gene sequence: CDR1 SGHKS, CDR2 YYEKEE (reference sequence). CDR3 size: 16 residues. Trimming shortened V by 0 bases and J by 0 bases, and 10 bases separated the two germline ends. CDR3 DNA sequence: TGTGCCAGCAGCTTGGACGGGCCGGTCTCTGGAAACACCATATATTTT. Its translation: CASSLDGPVSGNTIYF.